The 23 T cell receptor beta chains reported below all come from one sample, sequenced in a study of blood T cell repertoires in COVID-19. The repertoire was sequenced with immunoSEQ multiplex PCR; TCRdb's copy has only in-frame clones and lacks some. This table has about 200,000 clones, 90% to 95% appearing once. Sequences were obtained from peripheral blood. Receptor source: a man aged 30-40 years with COVID-19, enrolled during active disease.

V and J are TRBV28 and TRBJ2-7; D is uncertain. Germline V gene lookup returns CDR1 MDHEN and CDR2 SYDVKM. This CDR3 has 11 residues. V was cut by 8 bases and J by 3 bases, with 8 bases left in between. The DNA of the CDR3 is TGTGCCAGCTCGGGTTACTACGAGCAGTACTTC. Its translation: CASSGYYEQYF.

The V call is TRBV9, the J call TRBJ2-1; D may be TRBD1 (6 bases). V gave up 0 bases and J gave up 7 bases, with 8 bases separating them. Germline CDR1 reads SGDLS; CDR2 reads YYNGEE. The CDR3 consists of 13 residues. DNA of the CDR3: TGTGCCAGCAGCGTAGTCGGACAGAATGAGCAGTTCTTC. It codes for CASSVVGQNEQFF.

The chain combines TRBV5-6 with TRBJ1-2; 8 positions match TRBD1. Germline CDR1 reads SGHDT; CDR2 reads YYEEEE. The CDR3 totals 16 residues. Trimming cost V 4 bases and J 5 bases; bases outside gene matches: 13. The CDR3, as DNA: TGTGCCAGCAGCCACCGGACAGGGCGGGATGGGTATGGCTACACCTTC. It codes for CASSHRTGRDGYGYTF.

The chain combines TRBV16 with TRBJ1-1; a weak D match, TRBD1 (5 bases). Per germline, CDR1 KGHSY and CDR2 FQNENV. The V and J ends lost 2 bases and 1 base respectively, with 5 bases between them. This CDR3 has 13 residues. The CDR3, as DNA: TGTGCCAGCAGCCAACAGGGGAACACTGAAGCTTTCTTT. This translates into CASSQQGNTEAFF.

This clone was observed once. The V call is TRBV10-3, the J call TRBJ2-1; TRBD1 agrees at 9 bases. Looked up from germline, CDR1 is ENHRY and CDR2 is SYGVKD. V was pared by 7 bases and J by 9 bases, with 13 bases of the junction left unmatched. CDR3 length: 15 amino acids. The CDR3: CAITPGQGESPEQFF. DNA for the CDR3: TGTGCCATCACCCCGGGACAGGGTGAATCCCCTGAGCAGTTCTTC.

Of note for this clone: Other nucleotide sequences in the sample specify the same CDR3. The rearrangement links TRBV18 to TRBJ1-1; a weak D match, TRBD1 (5 bases). CDR1 is KGHSH and CDR2 is LQKENI in the germline V gene. V was pared by 2 bases and J by 1 base, with 5 bases between. This CDR3 region has 13 residues. The CDR3 spells CASSPGANTEAFF. The CDR3 DNA sequence: TGTGCCAGCTCACCAGGGGCGAACACTGAAGCTTTCTTT.

V and J are TRBV12-3 or TRBV12-4 and TRBJ1-2; D is unresolved. The CDR3 has 12 residues. Trimming stripped 6 bases from V and 1 base from J, with 6 bases between. The CDR3 here is CASRSRNYGYTF. Written as DNA, the CDR3 is TGTGCCAGCAGATCTCGTAACTATGGCTACACCTTC.

J is TRBJ1-1 and V is TRBV6-5, with D perhaps TRBD1 (6 bases). V gave up 4 bases and J gave up 5 bases, with 11 bases separating them. The CDR3 runs to 13 residues. Germline CDR1 is MNHEY and CDR2 is SVGAGI. This chain's CDR3 is CASSFLRGTEAFF. In DNA, the CDR3 is TGTGCCAGCAGTTTTCTCAGGGGAACTGAAGCTTTCTTT.

The V gene is TRBV18, the J gene TRBJ1-1; a weak D match, TRBD1 (6 bases). CDR1 and CDR2 (germline): KGHSH, LQKENI. Trimming took 2 bases from V and 7 from J, leaving 8 bases between them. The CDR3 consists of 12 residues. The CDR3 DNA follows: TGTGCCAGCTCACCAAACAGGGATGAAGCTTTCTTT. Translated: CASSPNRDEAFF.

The V call is TRBV2, the J call TRBJ1-2; 8 bases map to TRBD1. The CDR3 is 17 amino acids. V lost 5 bases and J lost 7; bases outside the gene matches: 18. Germline CDR1 and CDR2: SNHLY and FYNNEI. CDR3 DNA sequence: TGTGCCAGCAGTCAAACCCACGGACAGGGTCATAGCACTGGCTACACCTTC. As protein: CASSQTHGQGHSTGYTF. Together with reference TRBV2 and TRBJ1-2, the CDR3 gives the full variable domain: EPEVTQTPSHQVTQMGQEVILRCVPISNHLYFYWYRQILGQKVEFLVSFYNNEISEKSEIFDDQFSVERPDGSNFTLKIRSTKLEDSAMYFCASSQTHGQGHSTGYTFGSGTRLTVV.

With regard to this clone: The germline gene is not matched at one end of the junction; a read error may be the cause. V usage is TRBV2 and J usage is TRBJ2-4; 8 bases fit TRBD2. Germline V CDR1 and CDR2: SNHLY, FYNNEI. This CDR3 is built from 15 residues. CDR3 region: CASREGAGGKNIQYF. As DNA, the CDR3 is TGTGCCAGCAGGGAAGGGGCGGGGGGAAAAAACATTCAGTACTTC. The entire variable domain, with the rest obtained from reference TRBV2 and TRBJ2-4, is as follows: EPEVTQTPSHQVTQMGQEVILRCVPISNHLYFYWYRQILGQKVEFLVSFYNNEISEKSEIFDDQFSVERPDGSNFTLKIRSTKLEDSAMYFCASREGAGGKNIQYFGAGTRLSVL.

The chain links TRBV5-4 to TRBJ2-2; D gene ambiguous. Trimming pared 0 bases from V and 0 bases from J, leaving 9 bases between. In germline, CDR1 is SGHNT, CDR2 YYREEE (reference sequence). The CDR3 sequence is 16 residues long. The CDR3 DNA sequence: TGTGCCAGCAGCTTGGCCGACCTAGCGAACACCGGGGAGCTGTTTTTT. Translating gives CASSLADLANTGELFF.

V gene TRBV6-5 combines with J gene TRBJ1-3; D unresolved. Trimming cost V 2 bases and J 4 bases, with 9 bases left between them. The CDR3 has 14 residues. Per the germline V gene, CDR1 is MNHEY and CDR2 is SVGAGI. The CDR3 DNA reads as TGTGCCAGCAGTTACCGAGAGGAGGGAAACACCATATATTTT. Translation gives CASSYREEGNTIYF.

This chain connects TRBV7-9 to TRBJ1-5; weak D call: TRBD1 (6 bases). Germline V gene data show CDR1 as SEHNR and CDR2 as FQNEAQ (reference sequence). The CDR3 spans 14 residues. The V end lost 1 base, the J end lost 7 bases, and 11 bases lay between the germline ends. CDR3 amino acids: CASSLGGQAQPQHF. CDR3 DNA sequence: TGTGCCAGCAGCTTAGGGGGGCAGGCCCAGCCCCAGCATTTT.

The rearrangement joins TRBV4-1 to TRBJ2-1; D uncertain. Deletions cut 2 bases from V and 4 bases from J, with 9 bases between. CDR1 MGHRA and CDR2 YSYEKL come from the germline V gene. The CDR3 is 14 residues long. CDR3 residues: CASSQQSRYNEQFF. The CDR3 nucleotides read TGCGCCAGCAGCCAACAATCGCGGTACAATGAGCAGTTCTTC.

This chain links TRBV2 with TRBJ1-3, with D perhaps matching TRBD1 (5 bases). The CDR3 sequence is 14 residues long. Germline V CDR1 and CDR2: SNHLY, FYNNEI. V lost 0 bases, J lost 4 bases, and 7 bases lay in between. CDR3: CASSEAGVGNTIYF. CDR3 bases: TGTGCCAGCAGTGAAGCAGGGGTCGGAAACACCATATATTTT. Full variable domain (remainder filled in from reference TRBV2 and TRBJ1-3): EPEVTQTPSHQVTQMGQEVILRCVPISNHLYFYWYRQILGQKVEFLVSFYNNEISEKSEIFDDQFSVERPDGSNFTLKIRSTKLEDSAMYFCASSEAGVGNTIYFGEGSWLTVV.

The chain recombines TRBV6-5 with TRBJ1-4, with 7 bases lining up with TRBD1. The germline gives CDR1 MNHEY, CDR2 SVGAGI. The CDR3 covers 14 residues. Unmatched junction bases numbered 6, after V lost 6 bases and J lost 5 bases. The CDR3 nucleotides read TGTGCCAGCAGACTGGGACAGAACAATGAAAAACTGTTTTTT. This gives the protein CASRLGQNNEKLFF.

The genes are TRBV27 and TRBJ1-1, with D perhaps matching TRBD1 (6 bases). CDR3 length equals 15 residues. The germline gives CDR1 MNHEY, CDR2 SMNVEV (reference sequence). The V end lost 8 bases, the J end lost 0 bases, and 16 bases lay between the germline ends. Here the CDR3 reads CASRIIGQMNTEAFF. Written as DNA, the CDR3 is TGTGCCAGCCGGATAATCGGACAGATGAACACTGAAGCTTTCTTT.

The genes are TRBV19 and TRBJ1-1; the match to TRBD1 covers 7 bases. Germline CDR1 and CDR2: LNHDA and SQIVND (reference sequence). The CDR3 is 15 residues long. V was pared by 2 bases and J by 1 base, with 4 bases of the junction left unmatched. Here the CDR3 DNA reads TGTGCCAGTAGTATATCCGGGACAGAGAACACTGAAGCTTTCTTT. Encoded protein: CASSISGTENTEAFF.

The rearrangement joins TRBV10-3 to TRBJ1-2; D unresolved. With 2 bases removed from V and 10 bases from J, the gap between germline ends came to 17 bases. Germline CDR1 ENHRY, CDR2 SYGVKD. The CDR3 is 14 residues long. Written as DNA, the CDR3 is TGTGCCATCAGTGAGCTAATCGCTCCTCCTGACTACACCTTC. This gives the protein CAISELIAPPDYTF.

V gene TRBV4-2 combines with J gene TRBJ1-4; no clear D. V was clipped by 0 bases and J by 0 bases, with 14 bases between them. The CDR3 totals 18 residues. The germline V gene encodes CDR1 LGHNA and CDR2 YNFKEQ. CDR3 sequence (DNA): TGTGCCAGCAGCCAAGATTTCCCTCTCTTCCCAACTAATGAAAAACTGTTTTTT. Its translation is CASSQDFPLFPTNEKLFF.

V is TRBV5-1 and J is TRBJ1-1, with unresolved D. This CDR3 region has 14 residues. The V end was cut by 4 bases, the J end by 1 base, with 11 bases between. CDR1 and CDR2 from the germline V gene are SGHRS and YFSETQ. CDR3 residues: CASSEGAGNTEAFF. CDR3 nucleotides: TGCGCCAGCAGCGAAGGCGCGGGGAACACTGAAGCTTTCTTT.

This CDR3 reads CASRVAGGDSPLHF. The CDR3 nucleotides are TGTGCCAGCAGGGTGGCAGGGGGTGACTCACCCCTCCACTTT. This chain connects TRBV2 to TRBJ1-6, with 7 bases fitting TRBD1. J gave up 10 bases and V 6 bases, and 9 bases lay outside the gene matches. Germline V CDR1 and CDR2: SNHLY, FYNNEI. CDR3 length: 14 amino acids.